This is a list of T cell receptor beta chains from one sample in a study of blood T cells in healthy people across ages. MiXCR was run by TCRdb on the 5' RACE reads, yielding one entry per CDR3 protein. The data contain around 700,000 distinct CDR3 sequences, 20% to 30% of them singletons. These records were also assigned to another study, of T cells of mothers and their children.

Sequencing was carried out using blood. The receptors shown here come from a boy aged 10-17 years in good health. The CDR3 runs from the conserved cysteine through the conserved F or W. The D gene is left open where the match is weak. Part of the rows lack a size; the others show once, few, many or a class for expanded clones.

TRBV29-1	TRBJ2-1	.	once	TGCAGCGTCGACGACCCTAACTCCTACAATGAGCAGTTCTTC	CSVDDPNSYNEQFF
TRBV7-9	TRBJ1-2	.	.	TGTGCCAGCAGCTTAAGCCAGGAGGATGGCTACACCTTC	CASSLSQEDGYTF
TRBV6-2/TRBV6-3	TRBJ2-7	.	few	TGTGCCAGCAGTTATCTCCCCGGGACACCCTCCTACGAGCAGTACTTC	CASSYLPGTPSYEQYF
TRBV6-5	TRBJ2-7	.	few	TGTGCCAGCGGGCGACCGGGACAAACCTACGAGCAGTACTTC	CASGRPGQTYEQYF
TRBV2	TRBJ2-7	.	.	TGTGCCTGCAGTAAAGAACAGTTCAGGAGATCCTACGAGCAGTACTTC	CACSKEQFRRSYEQYF
TRBV7-9	TRBJ2-7	TRBD2	.	TGTGCCAGCAGCTCCGGGACTAGACCCTACGAGCAGTACTTC	CASSSGTRPYEQYF
TRBV4-1	TRBJ1-2	TRBD1	.	TGCGCCAGCAGCCACCCCGGACAGGACCCTTATGGCTACACCTTC	CASSHPGQDPYGYTF
TRBV5-1	TRBJ1-1	TRBD1	.	TGCGCCAGCAGCCCACGGACAGGTCGCGGCACTGAAGCTTTCTTT	CASSPRTGRGTEAFF
TRBV7-8	TRBJ2-7	.	few	TGTGCCACTCCTGACTACGAGCAGTACTTC	CATPDYEQYF
TRBV9	TRBJ1-2	.	.	TGTGCCAGCAGCGTAGGGGGGCCGGCATATGGCTACACCTTC	CASSVGGPAYGYTF
TRBV4-3	TRBJ1-1	TRBD1	.	TGCGCCAGCAGCCAAGATAAGGGGACAGGGGACTTGAACACTGAAGCCTTCTTT	CASSQDKGTGDLNTEAFF
TRBV7-3	TRBJ2-1	TRBD2	.	TGTACCAGCAGCTTAACGTCTAGGGGAGGGCCTAATGAGCAGTTCTTC	CTSSLTSRGGPNEQFF
TRBV3-1	TRBJ2-3	TRBD2	.	TGTGCCAGCAGCCAAGAGGGACTAGCGGGAGGCACAGATACGCAGTATTTT	CASSQEGLAGGTDTQYF
TRBV12-3/TRBV12-4	TRBJ2-3	TRBD2	few	TGTGCCAGCAGTTTGGATAGCGGGGGTCCAGATACGCAGTATTTT	CASSLDSGGPDTQYF
TRBV24-1	TRBJ2-6	.	few	TGTGCCACCAGCGATATCTCTGGGGCCAACGTCCTGACTTTC	CATSDISGANVLTF
TRBV4-2	TRBJ2-1	.	few	TGTGCCAGCACCCCGGAAGGGGTTTCCTACAATGAGCAGTTCTTC	CASTPEGVSYNEQFF
TRBV29-1	TRBJ1-1	.	.	TGCAGCGTTGAAGGTCAGGGCTATGAAGCTTTCTTT	CSVEGQGYEAFF
TRBV7-9	TRBJ2-7	TRBD1	once	TGTGCCAGCAGCGGACACAGGGGGTCCGCAACTTACTCCTACGAGCAGTACTTC	CASSGHRGSATYSYEQYF
TRBV10-3	TRBJ2-1	.	few	TGTGCCATCACAGGGGGGCCCGACAATGAGCAGTTCTTC	CAITGGPDNEQFF
TRBV5-1	TRBJ1-4	.	few	TGCGCCAGCAGCTTGGACTGGGACCCAGAAAAACTGTTTTTT	CASSLDWDPEKLFF
TRBV24-1	TRBJ2-3	TRBD1	.	TGTGCCACCAGTGATGGGGACAGGGGGCGGGCAGATACGCAGTATTTT	CATSDGDRGRADTQYF
TRBV27	TRBJ2-1	.	once	TGTGCCAGCAGCCTACTCATGACAGACCGCTCCTACAATGAGCAGTTCTTC	CASSLLMTDRSYNEQFF
TRBV20-1	TRBJ2-1	TRBD2	few	TGCAGTGCTACGACTAGCGGGAGACCCAATGAGCAGTTCTTC	CSATTSGRPNEQFF
TRBV24-1	TRBJ2-5	.	once	TGTGCCACCAGTGATTGGAGAGACCAAGAGACCCAGTACTTC	CATSDWRDQETQYF
TRBV7-9	TRBJ2-5	.	.	TGTGCCAGCAGAAATACTAGCAGCCTAGAGACCCAGTACTTC	CASRNTSSLETQYF
TRBV19	TRBJ1-1	.	.	TGTGCCAGTAGCACCATAGCCACCGGGACGGTGAACACTGAAGCTTTCTTT	CASSTIATGTVNTEAFF
TRBV7-9	TRBJ2-5	.	many	TGTGCCAGCAGCTCCACTGATATCCAGACAGACCTTCAAGAGACCCAGTACTTC	CASSSTDIQTDLQETQYF
TRBV28	TRBJ1-4	TRBD1	.	TGTGCCAGCAGTCCGCAGCAGGGGGGACCTAATGAAAAACTGTTTTTT	CASSPQQGGPNEKLFF
TRBV9	TRBJ2-5	.	.	TGTGCCAGCTCACGGGATGGTACGGAGACCCAGTACTTC	CASSRDGTETQYF
TRBV5-1	TRBJ2-1	TRBD2	.	TGCGCCAGCAACGGACTAGCGGGAGTAAGTTACAATGAGCAGTTCTTC	CASNGLAGVSYNEQFF
TRBV12-3/TRBV12-4	TRBJ1-1	TRBD1	.	TGTGCCAGCAGCACAACGGGACAGGGGGCGCGGGGCACTGAAGCTTTCTTT	CASSTTGQGARGTEAFF